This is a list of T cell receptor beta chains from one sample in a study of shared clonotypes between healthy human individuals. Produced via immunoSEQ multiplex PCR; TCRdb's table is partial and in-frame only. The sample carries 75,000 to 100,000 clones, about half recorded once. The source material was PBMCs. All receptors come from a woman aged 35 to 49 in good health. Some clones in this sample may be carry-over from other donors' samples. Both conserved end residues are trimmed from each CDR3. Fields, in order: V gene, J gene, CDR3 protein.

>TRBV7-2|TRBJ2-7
ASRPEGPSEQY
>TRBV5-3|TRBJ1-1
ASSPRGAWTEAF
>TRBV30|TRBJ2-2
AWSAGEAGELF
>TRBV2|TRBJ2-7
ASRLDTYEQY
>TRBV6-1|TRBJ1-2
ASGAVFGYT
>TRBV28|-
ASSLLRESLVNEQY
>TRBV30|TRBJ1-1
AWSGWENTEAF
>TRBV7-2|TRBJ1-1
ASSLEIGAEAF
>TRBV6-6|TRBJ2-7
ASSPSSGRSYEQY
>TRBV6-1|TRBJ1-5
ASSLEGSQPQH
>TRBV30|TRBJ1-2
AWSSGRTIYGYT
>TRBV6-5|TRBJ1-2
ASSSGRFYGYT
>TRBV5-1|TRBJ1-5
ASSLERGQPQH
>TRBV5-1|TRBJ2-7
ASSPTGAGYEQY
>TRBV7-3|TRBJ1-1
ASSRLYTEAF
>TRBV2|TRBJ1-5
ASRETGNSNQPQH
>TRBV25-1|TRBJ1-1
ASSDIGSLNTEAF
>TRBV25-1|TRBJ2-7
ASSPGVHEQY
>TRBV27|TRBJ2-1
ASSSVTSGRSIPDEQF
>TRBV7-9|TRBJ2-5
ASSPAASETQY
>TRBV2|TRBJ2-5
ASSEGDREAVETQY
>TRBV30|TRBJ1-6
AWRENNSPLH
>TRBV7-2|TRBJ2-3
ASSLLAITDTQY
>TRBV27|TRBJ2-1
ASVRLQGGNEQF
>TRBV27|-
ASSFGTHEQY
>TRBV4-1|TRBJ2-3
ASSQEGRSGLAANTDTQY
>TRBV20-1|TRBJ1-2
SGPRDYGYT
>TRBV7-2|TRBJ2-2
ASSPTLTGELF
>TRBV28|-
ASRTAGEAYEQY